This T cell receptor beta chain was obtained from a study of blood T cell repertoires in COVID-19. The assay was immunoSEQ multiplex PCR, and TCRdb's table has in-frame clones only and misses some. The data show around 83,000 clones, more than 85% seen once. V was clipped by 6 bases and J by 4 bases; unmatched bases: 4. The V gene's germline CDR1 is SNHLY and CDR2 FYNNEI. This CDR3 spans 14 amino acids. This receptor was obtained from a man between 65 and 79 years old with active or convalescent COVID-19. The chain uses TRBV2 and TRBJ2-2; 8 bases are a match to TRBD2. Sequencing was done on a sample of peripheral blood. This CDR3 is CASRLAGPTGELFF. CDR3 nucleotides: TGTGCCAGCAGGCTAGCGGGCCCCACCGGGGAGCTGTTTTTT.